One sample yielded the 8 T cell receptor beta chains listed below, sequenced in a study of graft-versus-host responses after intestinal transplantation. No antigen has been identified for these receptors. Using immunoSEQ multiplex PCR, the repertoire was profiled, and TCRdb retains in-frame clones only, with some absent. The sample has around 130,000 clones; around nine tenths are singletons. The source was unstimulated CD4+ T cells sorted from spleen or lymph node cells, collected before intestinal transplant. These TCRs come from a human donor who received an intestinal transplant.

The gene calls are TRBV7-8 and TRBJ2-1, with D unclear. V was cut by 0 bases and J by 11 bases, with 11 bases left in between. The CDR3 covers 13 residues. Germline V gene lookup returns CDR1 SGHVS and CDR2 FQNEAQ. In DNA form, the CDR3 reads TGTGCCAGCAGCTTAGCGTTGAGATCTAAGCAGTTCTTC. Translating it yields CASSLALRSKQFF.

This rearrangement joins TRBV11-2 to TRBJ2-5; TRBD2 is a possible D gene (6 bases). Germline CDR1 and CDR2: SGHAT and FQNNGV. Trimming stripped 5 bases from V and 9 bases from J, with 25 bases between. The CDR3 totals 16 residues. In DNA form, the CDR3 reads TGTGCCAGCAGCCGCTCACCCCGGGGGAGTGGAGGGGCCCAGTACTTC. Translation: CASSRSPRGSGGAQYF.

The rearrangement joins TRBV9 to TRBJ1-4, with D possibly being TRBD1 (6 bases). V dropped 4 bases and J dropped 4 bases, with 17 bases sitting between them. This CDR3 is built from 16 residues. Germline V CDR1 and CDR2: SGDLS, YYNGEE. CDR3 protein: CASSPQRGSGNEKLFF. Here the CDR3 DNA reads TGTGCCAGCAGCCCACAGAGGGGGAGTGGTAATGAAAAACTGTTTTTT.

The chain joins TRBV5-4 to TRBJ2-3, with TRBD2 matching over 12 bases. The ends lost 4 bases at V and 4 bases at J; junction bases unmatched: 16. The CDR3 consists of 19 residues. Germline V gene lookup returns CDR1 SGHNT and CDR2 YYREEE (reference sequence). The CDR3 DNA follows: TGTGCCAGCAGCCGGAGTGTCCTAGCGGGGGGGAGGAATCCAGATACGCAGTATTTT. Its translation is CASSRSVLAGGRNPDTQYF. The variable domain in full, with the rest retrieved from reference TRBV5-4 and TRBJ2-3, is ETGVTQSPTHLIKTRGQQVTLRCSSQSGHNTVSWYQQALGQGPQFIFQYYREEENGRGNFPPRFSGLQFPNYSSELNVNALELDDSALYLCASSRSVLAGGRNPDTQYFGPGTRLTVL.

This CDR3 is CASSGGSYTGELFF. The CDR3 nucleotides are TGCGCCAGCAGCGGGGGTTCCTACACCGGGGAGCTGTTTTTT. The chain carries TRBV5-1 and TRBJ2-2, with D tentatively TRBD1 or TRBD2 (5 bases each). The CDR3 runs 14 residues. Germline V CDR1 and CDR2: SGHRS, YFSETQ. Trimming shortened V by 4 bases and J by 3 bases, and 10 bases separated the two germline ends.

In DNA, the CDR3 is TGTGCCAGCAGCACCGGGGGATTCGGCTACACCTTC. Residues: CASSTGGFGYTF. The chain joins TRBV7-9 to TRBJ1-2; D perhaps matches TRBD1 (5 bases). With 5 bases removed from V and 8 bases from J, the gap between germline ends came to 12 bases. The CDR3 totals 12 residues. Germline V gene lookup returns CDR1 SEHNR and CDR2 FQNEAQ (reference sequence).

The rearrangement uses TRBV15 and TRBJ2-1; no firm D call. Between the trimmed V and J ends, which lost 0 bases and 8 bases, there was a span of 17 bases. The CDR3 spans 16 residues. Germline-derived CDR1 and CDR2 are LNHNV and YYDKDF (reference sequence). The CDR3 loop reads CATSRDRGAFLDEQFF. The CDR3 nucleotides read TGTGCCACCAGCAGAGATAGAGGTGCGTTTCTCGATGAGCAGTTCTTC.

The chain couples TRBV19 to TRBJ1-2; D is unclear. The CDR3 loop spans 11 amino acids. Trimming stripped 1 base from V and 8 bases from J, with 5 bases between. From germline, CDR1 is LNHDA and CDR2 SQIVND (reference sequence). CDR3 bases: TGTGCCAGTAGTATAGGCCGGGGCTACACCTTC. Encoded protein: CASSIGRGYTF.